The present entry profiles one T cell receptor (beta chain) with its context. The data belong to a study of blood T cell repertoires in COVID-19. Across the study: The analysed material was cDNA or gDNA that came from T cells, B-cell-depleted T cells, or PBMCs.

The CDR3 spans 15 residues. CDR1 is SGHNT and CDR2 is YYREEE in the germline V gene (reference sequence). Trimming took 4 bases from V and 4 from J, leaving 17 bases between them. In the study's own analysis: Nucleated cell number was recorded as an estimate derived from reference gene primer amplification. Measured with immunoSEQ multiplex PCR; TCRdb has only the in-frame clones, and not every one. The DNA was the basis for D and trimming; V, J and clone size are from that table. The sample lists 9,000 to 13,000 clones; 80% to 90% were seen once. Specimen: peripheral blood. The chain has TRBV5-4 and TRBJ2-5; D may be TRBD2 (7 bases). This clonotype was sampled from a human donor in a cohort sampled during active COVID-19. CDR3 bases: TGTGCCAGCAGCCCGTTGATGAGGGGGGGAGAGACCCAGTACTTC. It translates to CASSPLMRGGETQYF. Complete variable domain (other parts from reference TRBV5-4 and TRBJ2-5): ETGVTQSPTHLIKTRGQQVTLRCSSQSGHNTVSWYQQALGQGPQFIFQYYREEENGRGNFPPRFSGLQFPNYSSELNVNALELDDSALYLCASSPLMRGGETQYFGPGTRLLVL.